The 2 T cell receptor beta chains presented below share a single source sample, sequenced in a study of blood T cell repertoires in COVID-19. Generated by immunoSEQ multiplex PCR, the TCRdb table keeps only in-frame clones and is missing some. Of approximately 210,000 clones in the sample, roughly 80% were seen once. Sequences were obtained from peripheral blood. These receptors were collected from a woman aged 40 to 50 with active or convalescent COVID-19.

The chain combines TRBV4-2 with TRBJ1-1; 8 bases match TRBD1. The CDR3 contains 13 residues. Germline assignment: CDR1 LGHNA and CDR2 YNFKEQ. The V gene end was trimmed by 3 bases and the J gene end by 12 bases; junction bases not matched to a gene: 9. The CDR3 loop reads CASSQFQGARSFF. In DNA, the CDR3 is TGTGCCAGCAGCCAGTTTCAGGGGGCGAGATCTTTCTTT.

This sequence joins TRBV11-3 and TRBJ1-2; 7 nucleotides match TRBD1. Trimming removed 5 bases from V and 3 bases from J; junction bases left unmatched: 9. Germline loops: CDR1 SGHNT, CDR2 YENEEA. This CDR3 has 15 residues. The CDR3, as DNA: TGTGCCAGCAGCCCAGGGGGAGGCTACGACTATGGCTACACCTTC. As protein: CASSPGGGYDYGYTF. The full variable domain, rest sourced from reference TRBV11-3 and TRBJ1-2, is EAGVVQSPRYKIIEKKQPVAFWCNPISGHNTLYWYLQNLGQGPELLIRYENEEAVDDSQLPKDRFSAERLKGVDSTLKIQPAELGDSAVYLCASSPGGGYDYGYTFGSGTRLTVV.